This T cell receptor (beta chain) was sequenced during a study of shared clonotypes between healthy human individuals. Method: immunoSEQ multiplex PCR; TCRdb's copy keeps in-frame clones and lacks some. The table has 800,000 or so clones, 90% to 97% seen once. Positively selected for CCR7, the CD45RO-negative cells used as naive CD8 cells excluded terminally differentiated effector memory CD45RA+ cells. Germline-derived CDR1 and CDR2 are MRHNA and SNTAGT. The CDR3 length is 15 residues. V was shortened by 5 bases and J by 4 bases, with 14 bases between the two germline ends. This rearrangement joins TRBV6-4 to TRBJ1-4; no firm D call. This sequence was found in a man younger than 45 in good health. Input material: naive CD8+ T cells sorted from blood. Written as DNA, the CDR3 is TGTGCCAGCAGTTCCGGGCCGAAGAATAATGAAAAACTGTTTTTT. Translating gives CASSSGPKNNEKLFF.